Sequencing of this T cell receptor (beta chain) was carried out in a study of blood T cell repertoires in COVID-19. As originally analysed: Amplification from reference gene primers served as the basis for estimated nucleated cell counts. Repertoires were generated with immunoSEQ multiplex PCR, while TCRdb's copy carries only in-frame clones and drops some. The DNA was the basis for D and trimming; V, J and clone size are from that table. The data hold around 160,000 clones, with roughly 85% observed a single time. V lost 4 bases, J lost 0 bases, and 7 bases lay in between. This CDR3 has 13 residues. CDR1 is SGHRS and CDR2 is YFSETQ in the germline V gene.

This chain links TRBV5-1 with TRBJ1-1; no reliable D call. Sequencing was carried out using peripheral blood. The origin of this receptor is a man in his fifties or sixties with acute or convalescent COVID-19. The CDR3 region has the DNA TGCGCCAGCAGCCCCCTCGTGAACACTGAAGCTTTCTTT. This gives the protein CASSPLVNTEAFF.